A single T cell receptor (beta chain) is shown here with its context. The junction had 10 bases not matched to a gene; V was cut back by 5 bases and J by 4 bases. Germline V gene lookup returns CDR1 SGHTA and CDR2 FQGNSA. This CDR3 is built from 15 residues. These data originate in a study of blood T cell repertoires in COVID-19. Study summary: Acute-phase and convalescent COVID-19 samples originated in the United States, Italy and Spain. Nucleic acid was either cDNA or gDNA, and it came from T cells, B-cell-depleted T cells, or PBMCs.

Original processing methods: Scientists estimated how many nucleated cells there were by amplifying reference gene primers. Method: immunoSEQ multiplex PCR; TCRdb's copy keeps in-frame clones and lacks some. D and trimming were read from the DNA, whereas the V and J calls and clone size are those reported in that table. Of around 100,000 clones detected, more than 75% appear once; the ten largest clones hold less than 3.5%. This receptor was taken from a man in his forties with acute or convalescent COVID-19. V is TRBV7-2 and J is TRBJ2-5, with TRBD2 matching 7 bases. Sequenced: peripheral blood. DNA for the CDR3: TGTGCCAGCAGCCTCCAAACGGGGGAGGGAGAGACCCAGTACTTC. Amino acid sequence: CASSLQTGEGETQYF.